A selection of T cell receptor beta chains follows, all from one sample in a study of graft-versus-host responses after intestinal transplantation. For these receptors, no antigen is known. Assay used: immunoSEQ multiplex PCR; TCRdb lists only in-frame clones, some missing. The data show approximately 33,000 clones, just under 85% seen once. This specimen consisted of unstimulated CD8+ T cells sorted from spleen or lymph node cells, obtained before intestinal transplant. These receptors all stem from a human donor who received an intestinal transplant. CDR3s include the opening cysteine and the closing phenylalanine or tryptophan. Each record gives: D gene, V gene, J gene, clone size, CDR3 DNA, CDR3 protein. The D gene is left open where the match is weak. Clone size, where shown, is once, few, many, or a class for clones that have expanded.

d_gene: .
v_gene: TRBV6-1
j_gene: TRBJ1-2
abundance: .
CDR3nt: TGTGCCAGCCATAGCGGCCAGCGAAATGGCTACACCTTC
CDR3aa: CASHSGQRNGYTF

d_gene: TRBD1
v_gene: TRBV28
j_gene: TRBJ2-5
abundance: .
CDR3nt: TGTGCCAGCAGTTTAGACAGGGGGCCCCAAGAGACCCAGTACTTC
CDR3aa: CASSLDRGPQETQYF

d_gene: TRBD2
v_gene: TRBV7-9
j_gene: TRBJ2-7
abundance: medium-sized
CDR3nt: TGTGCCAGCAGCTTAGCGCGGGGGACCACCGCCTACGAGCAGTACTTC
CDR3aa: CASSLARGTTAYEQYF

d_gene: TRBD1
v_gene: TRBV5-8
j_gene: TRBJ2-1
abundance: .
CDR3nt: TGTGCCAGCAGCTATCAGGGGGCGTACAATGAGCAGTTCTTC
CDR3aa: CASSYQGAYNEQFF

d_gene: .
v_gene: TRBV28
j_gene: TRBJ2-2
abundance: .
CDR3nt: TGTGCCAGCAGTCGTCAGGTGGGCACCGGGGAGCTGTTTTTT
CDR3aa: CASSRQVGTGELFF

d_gene: .
v_gene: TRBV11-2
j_gene: TRBJ2-7
abundance: few
CDR3nt: TGTGCCAGCAGCTTAGAGGCCAGGGGCTACGAGCAGTACTTC
CDR3aa: CASSLEARGYEQYF

d_gene: TRBD2
v_gene: TRBV6-5
j_gene: TRBJ2-7
abundance: .
CDR3nt: TGTGCCAGCAGAATCGGACTAGCGGGAGCTTACGAGCAGTACTTC
CDR3aa: CASRIGLAGAYEQYF

d_gene: TRBD1
v_gene: TRBV6-1
j_gene: TRBJ2-2
abundance: once
CDR3nt: TGTGCCAGCAGGGAAATCCGGGACAGGTCGAACACCGGGGAGCTGTTTTTT
CDR3aa: CASREIRDRSNTGELFF

d_gene: TRBD2
v_gene: TRBV4-1
j_gene: TRBJ2-4
abundance: .
CDR3nt: TGCGCCAGCAGCCAGGCGGGACTAGCGAGGGAAAACATTCAGTACTTC
CDR3aa: CASSQAGLARENIQYF

d_gene: .
v_gene: TRBV5-6
j_gene: TRBJ2-3
abundance: .
CDR3nt: TGTGCCAGCAGCTTGTTTGTGGGGGGGCGGTATACGCAGTATTTT
CDR3aa: CASSLFVGGRYTQYF

d_gene: TRBD2
v_gene: TRBV14
j_gene: TRBJ2-3
abundance: .
CDR3nt: TGTGCCAGCAGCCAATTTCCCCTGGGACTAGCGGTCACAGATACGCAGTATTTT
CDR3aa: CASSQFPLGLAVTDTQYF

d_gene: TRBD2
v_gene: TRBV2
j_gene: TRBJ2-1
abundance: few
CDR3nt: TGTGCCAGCAGTGGACTAGCGGGGGGTGACTACTACAATGAGCAGTTCTTC
CDR3aa: CASSGLAGGDYYNEQFF

d_gene: TRBD1
v_gene: TRBV27
j_gene: TRBJ2-5
abundance: .
CDR3nt: TGTGCCAGCAGTTCTCCCGGGACAGGGGGCGGGGAGACCCAGTACTTC
CDR3aa: CASSSPGTGGGETQYF

d_gene: .
v_gene: TRBV5-1
j_gene: TRBJ2-7
abundance: .
CDR3nt: TGCGCCAGCAGCTTTGGACTACAAAACTCCTACGAGCAGTACTTC
CDR3aa: CASSFGLQNSYEQYF

d_gene: TRBD1
v_gene: TRBV2
j_gene: TRBJ1-5
abundance: .
CDR3nt: TGTGCCAGCAGTGGAGACCGGGACAGGGGGTGGCAGGCCCAGCATTTT
CDR3aa: CASSGDRDRGWQAQHF

d_gene: .
v_gene: TRBV20-1
j_gene: TRBJ2-7
abundance: .
CDR3nt: TGCAGTGCCAACGACAGGTACGAGCAGTACTTC
CDR3aa: CSANDRYEQYF

d_gene: TRBD2
v_gene: TRBV6-4
j_gene: TRBJ2-1
abundance: .
CDR3nt: TGTGCCAGCAGTTCTCTAGCGGCCTCCTACAATGAGCAGTTCTTC
CDR3aa: CASSSLAASYNEQFF

d_gene: .
v_gene: TRBV29-1
j_gene: TRBJ2-2
abundance: .
CDR3nt: TGCAGCGTTGCGGCGGGGAACACCGGGGAGCTGTTTTTT
CDR3aa: CSVAAGNTGELFF

d_gene: .
v_gene: TRBV7-9
j_gene: TRBJ2-7
abundance: .
CDR3nt: TGTGCCAGCAGCCCCGCCAGGGGAAAACGCTACGAGCAGTACTTC
CDR3aa: CASSPARGKRYEQYF

d_gene: TRBD1
v_gene: TRBV27
j_gene: TRBJ2-7
abundance: few
CDR3nt: TGTGCCAGCAGTCCCGGACAGGGGTGGGAGCAGTACTTC
CDR3aa: CASSPGQGWEQYF

d_gene: .
v_gene: TRBV4-1
j_gene: TRBJ2-5
abundance: .
CDR3nt: TGCGCCAGCAGCCAGGGAGTCGGGACCCAGTACTTC
CDR3aa: CASSQGVGTQYF

d_gene: TRBD1
v_gene: TRBV4-1
j_gene: TRBJ1-5
abundance: .
CDR3nt: TGCGCCAGCAGCCAAAAGACAGGGAGCAATCAGCCCCAGCATTTT
CDR3aa: CASSQKTGSNQPQHF